These 10 T cell receptor beta chains share one sample of origin, sequenced in a study of T-cell memory formation after mild COVID-19. TCRdb used MiXCR to reprocess the 5' RACE reads, holding one entry per CDR3 protein. The profile shows some 440,000 distinct CDR3 sequences, more than 20% of them singletons. The source material was PBMCs or a T cell subset sorted from them (not recorded which). These receptors originate from an adult woman who had mild COVID-19 (a few samples of this study predate the infection). Cell type and time point are not known.

The chain carries TRBV4-3 and TRBJ1-3; D gene ambiguous. The CDR3 runs 14 residues. Germline CDR1 LGHNA, CDR2 YSLEER. Trimming pared 1 base from V and 2 bases from J, leaving 6 bases between. DNA for the CDR3: TGCGCCAGCAGCCAAGGCCGGGCTGGAAACACCATATATTTT. It codes for CASSQGRAGNTIYF.

This clonotype was detected only a few times. CDR3 nucleotides: TGTGCCAGCAGCTTATCGTTTTTTAGTGAAAAACTGTTTTTT. Protein product: CASSLSFFSEKLFF. J is TRBJ1-4 and V is TRBV7-2; D is ambiguous. Germline V gene data show CDR1 as SGHTA and CDR2 as FQGNSA. Trimming pared 2 bases from V and 7 bases from J, leaving 11 bases between. This CDR3 spans 14 amino acids.

There are a few counts of this clonotype. The chain has TRBV5-6 and TRBJ2-5; no firm D call. Trimming stripped 0 bases from V and 4 bases from J, with 7 bases between. The CDR3 is made up of 13 amino acids. Germline values: CDR1 SGHDT, CDR2 YYEEEE. The CDR3 nucleotides read TGTGCCAGCAGCTTGGAGAGGCCAGAGACCCAGTACTTC. Its translation: CASSLERPETQYF.

The chain joins TRBV10-3 to TRBJ2-3, with 8 bases identical to TRBD1. This CDR3 is 16 amino acids long. The ends lost 3 bases at V and 2 bases at J; junction bases unmatched: 7. Germline V gene data show CDR1 as ENHRY and CDR2 as SYGVKD. The CDR3 nucleotides are TGTGCCATCAGTGACCAGGACAGGGAAATCACAGATACGCAGTATTTT. Translated: CAISDQDREITDTQYF.

This clonotype was counted a few times. The CDR3 is CSATGQGRRQTQYF. The CDR3 nucleotides are TGCAGTGCGACGGGACAGGGGCGGAGGCAGACCCAGTACTTC. The chain combines TRBV20-1 with TRBJ2-5; 10 bases are shared with TRBD1. CDR1 and CDR2 from the germline V gene are DFQATT and SNEGSKA (reference sequence). The trim removed 6 bases at V and 6 bases at J, leaving 10 bases unmatched. This CDR3 comprises 14 residues.

The rearrangement links TRBV7-9 to TRBJ1-1; TRBD1 aligns across 8 bases. J gave up 1 base and V 7 bases, and 8 bases lay outside the gene matches. CDR1 and CDR2 (germline): SEHNR, FQNEAQ (reference sequence). The CDR3 runs to 15 residues. CDR3 loop: CASNLLGTGNTEAFF. In nucleotides, the CDR3 is TGTGCCAGCAACCTCCTCGGGACAGGGAACACTGAAGCTTTCTTT.

J is TRBJ1-3 and V is TRBV5-1; no firm D call. Trimming removed 3 bases from V and 0 bases from J, with 10 bases in between. This CDR3 has 15 amino acids. Germline CDR1 and CDR2: SGHRS and YFSETQ. CDR3 in DNA: TGCGCCAGCAGCTCTGGTGTAATCTCTGGAAACACCATATATTTT. It translates to CASSSGVISGNTIYF.

The chain employs TRBV20-1 and TRBJ1-5, with 8 bases matching TRBD1. V trimming: 3 bases; J trimming: 6 bases; junction bases outside the gene matches: 4. The CDR3 runs to 13 residues. CDR1 is DFQATT, CDR2 SNEGSKA, per germline (reference sequence). CDR3 in DNA: TGCAGTGCTAGTAGGACAGGGATTCAGCCCCAGCATTTT. This codes for CSASRTGIQPQHF.

This clonotype was seen a few times. This chain links TRBV9 with TRBJ1-2; 8 bases are shared with TRBD1. CDR1 and CDR2 from the germline V gene are SGDLS and YYNGEE. V gave up 0 bases and J gave up 3 bases; unmatched junction bases: 4. The CDR3 is 15 amino acids. The CDR3 sequence: CASSVGQGADYGYTF. The CDR3 DNA reads TGTGCCAGCAGCGTAGGGCAGGGGGCCGACTATGGCTACACCTTC. Full variable domain (outside the CDR3, taken from reference TRBV9 and TRBJ1-2): DSGVTQTPKHLITATGQRVTLRCSPRSGDLSVYWYQQSLDQGLQFLIQYYNGEERAKGNILERFSAQQFPDLHSELNLSSLELGDSALYFCASSVGQGADYGYTFGSGTRLTVV.

The genes are TRBV29-1 and TRBJ2-7; 11 nucleotides line up with TRBD1. The CDR3 has 16 amino acids. The germline V gene encodes CDR1 SQVTM and CDR2 ANQGSEA. With 6 bases clipped from V and 1 base from J, the junction kept 11 bases outside the gene matches. In nucleotides, the CDR3 is TGCAGCGTGGCGGGACAGGGGGGTGTAACGTCCTACGAGCAGTACTTC. Amino acids: CSVAGQGGVTSYEQYF.